The 15 T cell receptor beta chains in this list originate from one sample, sequenced in a study of CD8 T cells in ankylosing spondylitis. Study conclusions and caveats: A TCR beta motif of fewer than ten highly homologous variants seemed to mark ankylosing spondylitis blood.

These receptors lack a known antigen. TCRdb re-called the 5' RACE reads with MiXCR, one entry per CDR3 protein. Of approximately 440,000 distinct CDR3 sequences in the sample, roughly 15% were seen once. Sequenced sample: blood, either unsorted or a sorted T cell fraction (not recorded which). These receptors all come from a male donor with ankylosing spondylitis.

V gene TRBV7-2 combines with J gene TRBJ2-2; D remains ambiguous. The CDR3 consists of 14 residues. V lost 5 bases, J lost 1 base, and 8 bases lay in between. The germline V gene encodes CDR1 SGHTA and CDR2 FQGNSA. This CDR3 reads CASSRLRNTGELFF. CDR3 sequence (DNA): TGTGCCAGCAGCCGCCTTAGGAACACCGGGGAGCTGTTTTTT.

This chain joins TRBV20-1 and TRBJ2-2, with TRBD2 matching over 8 bases. Trimming removed 2 bases from V and 6 bases from J; junction bases left unmatched: 8. CDR3 length: 15 amino acids. Germline CDR1 is DFQATT and CDR2 is SNEGSKA (reference sequence). CDR3: CSARITGTRSGELFF. Written as DNA, the CDR3 is TGCAGTGCTAGAATCACCGGGACTAGGTCCGGGGAGCTGTTTTTT.

The chain links TRBV7-8 to TRBJ2-7; 9 bases align to TRBD1. Germline V gene sequence: CDR1 SGHVS, CDR2 FQNEAQ. The V and J ends lost 5 bases and 4 bases, in that order; junction bases with no gene match: 9. The CDR3 runs 15 residues. The CDR3 loop is CASSPGQGITYEQYF. DNA for the CDR3: TGTGCCAGCAGCCCTGGACAGGGGATAACATACGAGCAGTACTTC.

The rearrangement links TRBV6-1 to TRBJ2-7; perhaps TRBD1 as D (5 bases). The CDR3 is 16 amino acids. Trimming shortened V by 3 bases and J by 0 bases, and 15 bases separated the two germline ends. The germline V gene has CDR1 MNHNS and CDR2 SASEGT. CDR3 loop: CASSDPGQGSSYEQYF. The CDR3, as DNA: TGTGCCAGCAGTGACCCAGGGCAGGGTAGCTCCTACGAGCAGTACTTC.

The gene calls are TRBV28 and TRBJ2-1; TRBD2 is a possible D gene (6 bases). V was shortened by 8 bases and J by 3 bases, with 20 bases between the two germline ends. Per germline, CDR1 MDHEN and CDR2 SYDVKM. The CDR3 has 16 residues. CDR3 in DNA: TGTGCCAGCCTATCTCGGGGGATCGAAGACTACAATGAGCAGTTCTTC. Its protein product is CASLSRGIEDYNEQFF.

This clonotype was seen more than once but under ten times. The CDR3 DNA reads as TGTGCCAGCAGCTTCCCCGGGACTAGCTTGACGGTGGCAGATACGCAGTATTTT. This gives the protein CASSFPGTSLTVADTQYF. The chain recombines TRBV13 with TRBJ2-3; 9 positions match TRBD2. Germline V gene data show CDR1 as PRHDT and CDR2 as FYEKMQ (reference sequence). The CDR3 extends over 18 amino acids. The J segment lost 4 bases and the V segment lost 3 bases, leaving 14 bases of the junction unmatched.

The rearrangement uses TRBV11-1 and TRBJ2-1; 15 bases match TRBD2. Germline CDR1 is SGHAT and CDR2 is FQDESV (reference sequence). The trim removed 5 bases at V and 0 bases at J, leaving 5 bases unmatched. The CDR3 loop spans 18 amino acids. The CDR3 reads CASSLGTSGRSSYNEQFF. For the CDR3, the DNA is TGTGCCAGCAGCCTTGGGACTAGCGGGAGGAGCTCCTACAATGAGCAGTTCTTC.

Points on this clonotype: A clone one base away is much larger, so this may be a read error. The CDR3 region has the DNA TGTGCCAGCAGAACGACAGGGGCCGGGGAAAAACTGCTTTTT. Translating gives CASRTTGAGEKLLF. The chain is built from TRBV27 and TRBJ1-4; 8 bases agree with TRBD1. CDR3 length: 14 residues. Germline V gives CDR1 MNHEY, CDR2 SMNVEV (reference sequence). Drawing the rest from reference TRBV27 and TRBJ1-4, the complete variable domain is EAQVTQNPRYLITVTGKKLTVTCSQNMNHEYMSWYRQDPGLGLRQIYYSMNVEVTDKGDVPEGYKVSRKEKRNFPLILESPSPNQTSLYFCASRTTGAGEKLLFGSGTQLSVL.

This clonotype was detected only a few times. This chain connects TRBV6-2 or TRBV6-3 to TRBJ2-7, with TRBD2 as a possible D gene (6 bases). Looked up from germline, CDR1 is MNHEY and CDR2 is SVGEGT. Trimming left V 8 bases short and J 4 bases short, with 15 bases between. This CDR3 is 13 amino acids long. The CDR3 nucleotides read TGTGCCAGCGACTTGCGTGGGGGGTACGAGCAGTACTTC. Translated: CASDLRGGYEQYF.

This chain connects TRBV6-2 or TRBV6-3 to TRBJ2-1, with 8 bases fitting TRBD2. J gave up 5 bases and V 6 bases, and 12 bases lay outside the gene matches. The germline V gene encodes CDR1 MNHEY and CDR2 SVGEGT. There are 16 residues in the CDR3. CDR3 region: CASSILLGRGDNEQFF. As DNA, the CDR3 is TGTGCCAGCAGCATACTCCTCGGGAGGGGCGACAATGAGCAGTTCTTC.

This clonotype was observed a few times. V and J are TRBV7-2 and TRBJ1-2; D is undetermined. Deletions cut 2 bases from V and 5 bases from J, with 9 bases between. Germline values: CDR1 SGHTA, CDR2 FQGNSA. The CDR3 contains 13 residues. CDR3 in DNA: TGTGCCAGCAGCTTATTGGCCAGTTATGGCTACACCTTC. Encoded protein: CASSLLASYGYTF.

The chain links TRBV12-3 or TRBV12-4 to TRBJ1-1, with a possible D match to TRBD1 (5 bases). The CDR3 covers 13 residues. Trimming shortened V by 6 bases and J by 2 bases, and 10 bases separated the two germline ends. CDR3 region: CASRNTGNTEAFF. The CDR3, as DNA: TGTGCCAGCAGAAATACAGGTAACACTGAAGCTTTCTTT.

This clonotype came up a few times. This chain uses TRBV27 with TRBJ2-2, with TRBD2 identical over 8 bases. The germline gives CDR1 MNHEY, CDR2 SMNVEV (reference sequence). The trim removed 5 bases at V and 0 bases at J, leaving 2 bases unmatched. This CDR3 comprises 15 residues. DNA of the CDR3: TGTGCCAGCAGTGTAGCGGGAACGAACACCGGGGAGCTGTTTTTT. Protein sequence: CASSVAGTNTGELFF.

As regards this clonotype: A much bigger clone sits one base away, suggesting this may be a read error. V is TRBV12-3 or TRBV12-4 and J is TRBJ1-4; unclear D gene. V was trimmed by 7 bases and J by 10 bases, leaving 16 bases between them. The CDR3 is 13 residues long. CDR3 loop: CASTAIPDGKLFF. The CDR3 bases are TGTGCCAGCACCGCGATCCCCGACGGAAAACTGTTTTTT.

The chain is built from TRBV5-1 and TRBJ1-6; 11 bases are shared with TRBD1. This CDR3 spans 16 amino acids. The J segment lost 7 bases and the V segment lost 2 bases, leaving 5 bases of the junction unmatched. Looked up from germline, CDR1 is SGHRS and CDR2 is YFSETQ. CDR3 in amino acids: CASSLIGTGGNSPLHF. CDR3 nucleotide sequence: TGCGCCAGCAGCTTAATCGGGACAGGGGGAAATTCACCCCTCCACTTT.